The entry below gives a single TCR beta chain sequence along with its context. In its sample, this clonotype was seen many times. The target of this receptor is not known. Base qualities were left out, and no much larger clone turns up one base away. The hyperthyroidism patients were between 18 and 65 years old and newly diagnosed, with a disease duration of less than 2 months. Exclusion was applied to patients with uncontrolled infections, other autoimmune diseases, pregnancy or lactation. Diagnoses relied on clinical symptoms, serum thyroxine and TRAb, thyroid ultrasound and orbital computed tomography. Blood from progressor patients was collected at the time of first diagnosis with hyperthyroidism, before any ophthalmopathy symptoms had appeared. Ficoll-Paque density gradient centrifugation was used to isolate PBMCs from around 10 ml of fresh peripheral blood. Patients classed as progressors first received a Graves' hyperthyroidism diagnosis and then went on to develop ophthalmopathy during follow-up. Total RNA was extracted with Trizol reagent, and quality was checked on an Agilent 2100 Bioanalyzer.

The TCR beta CDR3 regions were amplified from the RNA transcripts. The TCR CDR3 was subjected to a first round of RT-PCR using the HTBI primer set and the Qiagen OneStep RT-PCR kit. The libraries were constructed in a second round of multiplex PCR and then size-selected and purified. Paired-end sequencing of the libraries was performed with 100 bp reads on an Illumina HiSeq2000. Concerning the study's data processing: SOAPnuke was used to process the raw data, with reads discarded if the reads contained adapters or uncalled bases, had a mean Phred below 15, or lacked an exact constant-primer or identifier match. COPE v1.2.5 was used to merge high-quality paired reads, and clonotypes were defined as unique nucleotide sequences. MiTCR v1.1 was used to align the clonotypes against IMGT TRBV, TRBD and TRBJ reference segments. The analysis was restricted to V-J combinations with a frequency above 0.0001, which together covered about 99% of the repertoires. A TCS score was defined as the ratio of F50 (clonal expansion) to E x V (chaos), with BLOSUM62-based TCRdist applied between CDR3 peptides within each V-J. Welch's t-statistics and random forest reduced approximately 520 V-J features to some 14, which were used in a naive Bayes classifier (R e1071). TCRdb trimmed public reads at Q25 via fastp, called clones via MiXCR and kept in-frame beta chains. Identical CDR3 proteins give one entry, which carries the most common genes and DNA. TCRdb's processing, not the authors' own work, is the source of the V and J calls. This sample comprises approximately 600,000 distinct CDR3 sequences, approximately 15% of them detected only once. Almost 6% of the sample rests with the top ten.

The data were taken from a study of T cells in Graves' hyperthyroidism and ophthalmopathy (dated by TCRdb to the late 2010s). About the full investigation: Peripheral blood was sampled at the time of initial diagnosis, prior to any treatment. Prospective prediction of ophthalmopathy was tested in an independent validation cohort consisting of 18 to 20 hyperthyroidism patients and some 16 patients who later progressed to ophthalmopathy. The study also compared thyroid tissue and blood T-cell repertoires from a handful of Graves' hyperthyroidism patients. Following sampling, methimazole starting at 30 mg daily was given to hyperthyroidism patients, and high-dose intravenous methylprednisolone was given to ophthalmopathy patients. The paper describes TCR Vbeta CDR3 sequencing of around 130 peripheral blood samples, made up of 43 ophthalmopathy patients, roughly 72 hyperthyroidism patients and about 17 progressor patients. The 100 or so discovery patients were randomly divided into training and test sets at a 7:3 ratio. TCR V-J signatures able to tell the groups apart were searched for in a discovery cohort of 100 patients, of whom approximately 40 had Graves' ophthalmopathy and more than 55 had stable Graves' hyperthyroidism.

CDR1 SGDLS and CDR2 YYNGEE are derived from the germline V gene. The CDR3 goes from the cysteine to the phenylalanine over 14 residues. The kept DNA is CDR3 alone, 42 bases in frame from the first base. V and J are truncated by 4 bases and 0 bases respectively, leaving an intervening sequence of 10 bases. Broader findings and caveats from the paper: Blood samples also contained most of the expanded thyroid clonotypes (frequency above 0.001), which suggests that blood repertoires may reflect thyroid immune responses. In cross-validation, a model built on a 13 V-J signature told ophthalmopathy apart from stable hyperthyroidism with roughly 87% sensitivity and approximately 84% specificity, and in testing the same model reached 80%/75%. In validation, the model predicted progression to ophthalmopathy with roughly 70% sensitivity and approximately 74% specificity, a median of 6.5 months before onset. Sample size was not statistically predetermined, and investigators were not blinded to group allocation.

The receptor comes from a woman in her 30s with Graves' hyperthyroidism that later progressed to Graves' ophthalmopathy. The chain joins TRBV9 to TRBJ1-2; no D gene call is confident. What was sequenced was blood. The CDR3 has the sequence CASSPRRANYGYTF. The nucleotide sequence is TGTGCCAGCAGCCCAAGGCGAGCTAACTATGGCTACACCTTC.